This T cell receptor (beta chain) emerged from a study of early T cells in non-severe SARS-CoV-2 infection (dated by TCRdb to the early 2020s). Broadly, across the study: Because TCR sequencing was done on bulk RNA from unsorted whole blood, the alpha and beta chains could not be paired. The paper as a whole reports these results and caveats: VDJdb matching was skewed toward anti-spike CD8 responses, so virus-specific expansions were likely underestimated and private and CD4 specificities were missed.

With respect to this clonotype: The target of this receptor is not known. No per-base quality is available; no much larger clone lies one base away.

The germline ends are 12 bases apart after V is trimmed by 1 base and J by 4 bases. The CDR3 runs 15 residues from the cysteine to the phenylalanine. Of all the DNA, just the CDR3 is kept, 45 bases in frame from base 1. As encoded in the germline V gene, CDR1 is SGDLS while CDR2 is YYNGEE. Receptors were amplified or captured by 5' RACE. Sequencer: NextSeq 500. Unique molecular identifiers were attached to individual cDNA molecules in the TCR library protocol so that sequencing error and PCR bias could be corrected. Sequencing covered both TCR alpha and beta chains, and within each sample the abundances of alpha and beta sequences were tightly co-correlated. In the source study's methods: Decombinator V4 was used to perform V gene, J gene and CDR3 annotation of TCR sequences. Expanded TCRs were defined as changing significantly between any two time points under a Poisson model with p below 0.0001. TCR abundances were normalised to the total number of TCRs sequenced in each sample and reported as counts per million. TRAV1-2 paired with TRAJ12, TRAJ20 or TRAJ33 defined MAIT TCRs, while TRAV10 paired with TRAJ18 defined iNKT TCRs. A search of VDJdb, accessed on 1 November 2021, was run for TCRs annotated to CMV, EBV and SARS-CoV-2, with TCRs annotated for multiple antigens excluded. TCRdb trimmed the raw reads at Q25, called clones with MiXCR and kept productive beta chains. Rows with one shared CDR3 protein collapse into an entry with the most common genes and DNA. These V and J calls rely on TCRdb rather than the paper's analysis. In all, the sample holds around 82,000 distinct CDR3 sequences, and approximately 12% of those were seen once. The top ten hold roughly 3.6% of the sample.

Set within a cohort of healthcare workers in London, UK, this nested case-control study involved weekly PCR testing of nasopharyngeal swabs along with blood sampling. Healthcare workers were enrolled in the week of the UK lockdown, from 23 to 31 March 2020, and were followed every week for up to 16 weeks. The V gene is TRBV9 and the J gene is TRBJ2-1; a weak D assignment points to TRBD2 (6 bases agree). Material for sequencing was whole blood. The receptor was derived from an adult who was a healthcare worker with PCR-confirmed SARS-CoV-2 infection or an uninfected control (not recorded which). The bases are TGTGCCAGCAGCGTATTAGCGGTACCTTACAATGAGCAGTTCTTC. Translation gives CASSVLAVPYNEQFF.